The next 10 T cell receptor beta chains were all read from a single sample in a study of cytomegalovirus exposure and HLA in healthy donors. PCR primers comprised 60 Vbeta and 13 Jbeta primers. Sequencing used immunoSEQ multiplex PCR; TCRdb keeps in-frame clones, though not all of them. The sample lists about 190,000 clones; more than 80% were seen once. The sequenced sample was PBMCs. The receptors stem from a woman aged 45-65 years in good health and CMV-seropositive.

This chain links TRBV28 with TRBJ2-7; 8 positions match TRBD1. Germline V gene lookup returns CDR1 MDHEN and CDR2 SYDVKM. J gave up 6 bases and V 4 bases, and 11 bases lay outside the gene matches. The CDR3 is made up of 15 amino acids. CDR3 sequence reads: CASSSPAGGQGEQYF. The CDR3 DNA reads TGTGCCAGCAGTTCCCCGGCAGGGGGCCAAGGCGAGCAGTACTTC.

The chain uses TRBV29-1 and TRBJ2-7; 8 nucleotides line up with TRBD2. Germline V CDR1 and CDR2: SQVTM, ANQGSEA. V was clipped by 6 bases and J by 6 bases; unmatched bases: 4. This CDR3 is 11 amino acids long. CDR3 protein: CSVPGGVEQYF. CDR3 bases: TGCAGCGTGCCCGGGGGGGTCGAGCAGTACTTC.

The DNA of the CDR3 is TGTGCCAGCAGCGTAGTGGGTGGAGGTCCCCGATATTGTAAAACCCAGTACTTC. Its translation is CASSVVGGGPRYCKTQYF. The chain uses TRBV9 and TRBJ2-5, with a possible D match to TRBD2 (5 bases). The germline V gene has CDR1 SGDLS and CDR2 YYNGEE. V was shortened by 0 bases and J by 8 bases, with 26 bases between the two germline ends. CDR3 length: 18 amino acids.

The CDR3: CASSEWAGLQPQHF. The CDR3 DNA sequence: TGTGCCAGCAGTGAATGGGCAGGGCTTCAGCCCCAGCATTTT. The chain recombines TRBV6-5 with TRBJ1-5, with a tentative D call TRBD1 (5 bases). Germline V gives CDR1 MNHEY, CDR2 SVGAGI. V gave up 5 bases and J gave up 6 bases, with 14 bases separating them. CDR3 length: 14 amino acids.

The CDR3 DNA reads TGTGCCAGCAAGCTAGCCGACACCGGGGAGCTGTTTTTT. This sequence encodes CASKLADTGELFF. This chain uses TRBV2 with TRBJ2-2; D is perhaps TRBD2 (5 bases). Germline V lookup: CDR1 SNHLY, CDR2 FYNNEI. The CDR3 totals 13 residues. The V and J ends lost 7 bases and 3 bases respectively, with 9 bases between them.

V gene TRBV5-1 combines with J gene TRBJ2-2, with D possibly matching TRBD1 (7 bases). Germline-derived CDR1 and CDR2 are SGHRS and YFSETQ. This CDR3 is 17 amino acids long. Trimming left V 0 bases short and J 1 base short, with 13 bases between. The CDR3 sequence: CASSLGGDRRNTGELFF. In nucleotides, the CDR3 is TGCGCCAGCAGCTTGGGGGGGGACAGACGGAACACCGGGGAGCTGTTTTTT.

The chain links TRBV28 to TRBJ2-1, with 16 bases fitting TRBD2. The ends lost 5 bases at V and 5 bases at J; junction bases unmatched: 3. The CDR3 totals 16 residues. Looked up from germline, CDR1 is MDHEN and CDR2 is SYDVKM. The CDR3 region is CASSPGLAGGHNEQFF. The CDR3 nucleotides read TGTGCCAGCAGTCCGGGACTAGCGGGGGGGCACAATGAGCAGTTCTTC.

This clone showed up just once. The chain links TRBV6-1 to TRBJ1-2; 9 bases line up with TRBD1. Unmatched junction bases numbered 12, after V lost 6 bases and J lost 7 bases. The CDR3 is made up of 15 amino acids. In germline, CDR1 is MNHNS, CDR2 SASEGT. The CDR3 sequence: CASRPTPTGGGGYTF. The DNA for the CDR3 is TGTGCCAGCAGACCAACCCCGACAGGGGGTGGTGGCTACACCTTC.

A note on this clone: The CDR3 does not close with the conserved phenylalanine or tryptophan, likely indicating a read error. The DNA is left out, because the CDR3 cannot be placed on it with certainty; the CDR3 is given as TCRdb lists it. The chain carries TRBV21-1 and TRBJ2-3; TRBD2, the table's D call, lacks a check against the DNA. TRBV21-1 is labeled a pseudogene. The CDR3 length equals 8 residues, ends included. The CDR3 reads CASSRIRG.

The V and J genes are TRBV4-1 and TRBJ2-5, with 7 bases lining up with TRBD1. The J segment lost 4 bases and the V segment lost 6 bases, leaving 14 bases of the junction unmatched. The CDR3 spans 16 residues. Germline CDR1 reads MGHRA; CDR2 reads YSYEKL. CDR3 residues: CASRTGEYRRIETQYF. DNA for the CDR3: TGCGCCAGCAGAACAGGGGAATACCGTCGGATAGAGACCCAGTACTTC.